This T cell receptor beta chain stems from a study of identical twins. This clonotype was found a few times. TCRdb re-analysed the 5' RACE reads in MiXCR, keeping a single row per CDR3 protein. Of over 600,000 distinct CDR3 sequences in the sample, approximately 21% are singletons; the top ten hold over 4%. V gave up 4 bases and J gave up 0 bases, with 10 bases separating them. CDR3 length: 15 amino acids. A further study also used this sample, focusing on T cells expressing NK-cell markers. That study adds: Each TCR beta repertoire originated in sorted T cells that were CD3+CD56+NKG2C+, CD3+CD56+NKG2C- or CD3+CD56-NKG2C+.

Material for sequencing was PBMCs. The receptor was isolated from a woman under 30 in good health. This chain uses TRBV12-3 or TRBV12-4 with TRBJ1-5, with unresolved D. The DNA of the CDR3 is TGTGCCAGCAGTTACAGAGGAATTAGCAATCAGCCCCAGCATTTT. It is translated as CASSYRGISNQPQHF.